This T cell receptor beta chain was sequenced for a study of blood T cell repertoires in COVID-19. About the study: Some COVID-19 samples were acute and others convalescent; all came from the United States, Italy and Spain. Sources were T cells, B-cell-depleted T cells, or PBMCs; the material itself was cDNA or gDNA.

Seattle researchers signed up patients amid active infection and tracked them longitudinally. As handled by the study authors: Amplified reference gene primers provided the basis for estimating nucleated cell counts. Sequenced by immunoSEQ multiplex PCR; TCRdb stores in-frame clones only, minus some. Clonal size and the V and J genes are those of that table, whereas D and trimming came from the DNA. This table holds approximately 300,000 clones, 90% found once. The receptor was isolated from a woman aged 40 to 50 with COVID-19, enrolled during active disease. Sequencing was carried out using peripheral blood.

This chain's CDR3 is CASRKSRVGFF. DNA of the CDR3: TGTGCCAGCAGGAAAAGCAGGGTCGGTTTCTTT. The chain links TRBV28 to TRBJ1-1; tentative D call: TRBD1 (5 bases). With 6 bases removed from V and 13 bases from J, the gap between germline ends came to 15 bases. Germline assignment: CDR1 MDHEN and CDR2 SYDVKM. The CDR3 loop spans 11 amino acids.